Below, 29 T cell receptor beta chains from the same sample are listed, as sequenced in a study of PD-1 blockade in mismatch repair-deficient tumors. The data were produced by immunoSEQ multiplex PCR, yet TCRdb's version contains in-frame clones alone and is incomplete. The repertoire consists of some 120,000 clones, with approximately 90% occurring once and the leading ten covering approximately 13%. This sample comprised peripheral blood, obtained 44 weeks after starting pembrolizumab. These receptors came from an adult with mismatch repair-deficient cancer.

This chain links TRBV13 with TRBJ2-7; 11 bases match TRBD1. Losses at the gene ends were 5 bases for V and 6 bases for J; bases not matched to a gene: 9. Germline values: CDR1 PRHDT, CDR2 FYEKMQ (reference sequence). The CDR3 runs 15 residues. Here the CDR3 reads CASSPVGTGGFEQYF. As DNA, the CDR3 is TGTGCCAGCAGCCCGGTCGGGACAGGGGGATTCGAGCAGTACTTC.

This sequence joins TRBV7-3 and TRBJ2-3; D may be TRBD2 (6 bases). V was cut by 4 bases and J by 4 bases, with 18 bases left in between. From germline, CDR1 is SGHTA and CDR2 FQGTGA. CDR3 length: 16 amino acids. CDR3: CASSSRSGANADTQYF. The CDR3 nucleotides are TGTGCCAGCAGCTCACGCTCGGGAGCCAACGCAGATACGCAGTATTTT. Drawing the rest from reference TRBV7-3 and TRBJ2-3, the complete variable domain is GAGVSQTPSNKVTEKGKYVELRCDPISGHTALYWYRQSLGQGPEFLIYFQGTGAADDSGLPNDRFFAVRPEGSVSTLKIQRTERGDSAVYLCASSSRSGANADTQYFGPGTRLTVL.

This chain connects TRBV27 to TRBJ1-5; TRBD1 agrees at 7 bases. The germline gives CDR1 MNHEY, CDR2 SMNVEV (reference sequence). The CDR3 spans 13 residues. V shed 6 bases and J 8 bases; nucleotides not matched to a gene: 7. CDR3 coding DNA: TGTGCCAGCAGCCACACAGGGGTCAAGCCCCAGCATTTT. Translation: CASSHTGVKPQHF.

This chain connects TRBV7-3 to TRBJ2-3; 11 bases align to TRBD1. With 5 bases clipped from V and 6 bases from J, the junction kept 4 bases outside the gene matches. The CDR3 spans 14 residues. From germline, CDR1 is SGHTA and CDR2 FQGTGA. The CDR3, as DNA: TGTGCCAGCAGCCCGGGGACAGGGGGTGATACGCAGTATTTT. Protein sequence: CASSPGTGGDTQYF.

This rearrangement joins TRBV6-1 to TRBJ1-5, with D tentatively TRBD1 (5 bases). Trimming removed 8 bases at V and 10 bases at J, with 15 bases between. The CDR3 is made up of 12 amino acids. In germline, CDR1 is MNHNS, CDR2 SASEGT. CDR3 bases: TGTGCCAGCCGGGTGGGGGTGAGACCCCAGCATTTT. This encodes CASRVGVRPQHF.

This clone is a singleton in its sample. The chain joins TRBV7-9 to TRBJ2-1, with TRBD2 matching over 8 bases. V lost 5 bases to trimming and J lost 0 bases; unmatched junction nucleotides: 9. This CDR3 comprises 17 residues. Per the germline V gene, CDR1 is SEHNR and CDR2 is FQNEAQ (reference sequence). The CDR3 region has the DNA TGTGCCAGCAGCCCCAGCGGGAGCGGTAGCTCCTACAATGAGCAGTTCTTC. It is translated as CASSPSGSGSSYNEQFF.

This chain uses TRBV7-4 with TRBJ1-5; a weak D match, TRBD1 (6 bases). V gave up 5 bases and J gave up 4 bases, with 9 bases separating them. CDR1 is SGHVT, CDR2 SQSDAQ, per germline. The CDR3 is 13 residues long. CDR3 region: CASSLQGNQPQHF. The DNA of the CDR3 is TGTGCCAGCAGCCTCCAGGGGAATCAGCCCCAGCATTTT. Looking up the rest from reference TRBV7-4 and TRBJ1-5 gives the full variable domain: GAGVSQSPRYKVAKRGRDVALRCDSISGHVTLYWYRQTLGQGSEVLTYSQSDAQRDKSGRPSGRFSAERPERSVSTLKIQRTEQGDSAVYLCASSLQGNQPQHFGDGTRLSIL.

Only a few counts were recorded for this clone. The V and J genes are TRBV19 and TRBJ1-4, with D possibly TRBD1 on 6 matching bases. This CDR3 contains 14 residues. Trimming removed 1 base at V and 5 bases at J, with 8 bases between. Germline-derived CDR1 and CDR2 are LNHDA and SQIVND (reference sequence). Here the CDR3 DNA reads TGTGCCAGTAGTATAGGGGGGCAAAATGAAAAACTGTTTTTT. This translates into CASSIGGQNEKLFF.

This chain joins TRBV11-2 and TRBJ2-7; weak D call: TRBD2 (5 bases). The CDR3 sequence is 16 residues long. Germline V gene lookup returns CDR1 SGHAT and CDR2 FQNNGV. Trimming removed 2 bases at V and 2 bases at J, with 16 bases between. For the CDR3, the DNA is TGTGCCAGCAGCTTATACCCAGAGCGGATCACCTACGAGCAGTACTTC. It specifies CASSLYPERITYEQYF. Filled out from reference TRBV11-2 and TRBJ2-7, the complete variable domain reads EAGVAQSPRYKIIEKRQSVAFWCNPISGHATLYWYQQILGQGPKLLIQFQNNGVVDDSQLPKDRFSAERLKGVDSTLKIQPAKLEDSAVYLCASSLYPERITYEQYFGPGTRLTVT.

V and J are TRBV7-3 and TRBJ2-7; D remains ambiguous. Between the trimmed V and J ends, which lost 2 bases and 5 bases, there was a span of 10 bases. The CDR3 consists of 13 residues. Germline V CDR1 and CDR2: SGHTA, FQGTGA. CDR3 nucleotide sequence: TGTGCCAGCAGCTTATCATCGTATGACGAGCAGTACTTC. Translation: CASSLSSYDEQYF.

The chain uses TRBV10-3 and TRBJ1-2, with D unresolved. This CDR3 comprises 14 residues. The V gene lost 6 bases and the J gene lost 0 bases, with 11 bases spanning the gap. Germline CDR1 reads ENHRY; CDR2 reads SYGVKD. The CDR3 is CAIRTPDPNYGYTF. Written as DNA, the CDR3 is TGTGCCATCAGAACACCCGACCCTAACTATGGCTACACCTTC.

This clone was counted between two and nine times. The chain uses TRBV7-8 and TRBJ2-7; D perhaps matches TRBD1 (5 bases). The V gene lost 1 base and the J gene lost 7 bases, with 8 bases spanning the gap. From germline, CDR1 is SGHVS and CDR2 FQNEAQ. The CDR3 contains 12 residues. CDR3 coding DNA: TGTGCCAGCAGCTTAGTGTCAGGGGAGCAGTACTTC. This translates into CASSLVSGEQYF.

V and J are TRBV6-4 and TRBJ2-2; TRBD1 matches at 7 bases. J gave up 6 bases and V 4 bases, and 2 bases lay outside the gene matches. Germline V gene lookup returns CDR1 MRHNA and CDR2 SNTAGT. The CDR3 is 13 amino acids. The CDR3 nucleotides are TGTGCCAGCAGTGCCCAGGGGGCCGGGGAGCTGTTTTTT. Amino acid sequence: CASSAQGAGELFF.

This chain joins TRBV28 and TRBJ1-1; 9 nucleotides agree with TRBD1. The germline CDR1 and CDR2 sequences are MDHEN and SYDVKM. Germline trimming cut 4 bases from V and 4 bases from J; bases unmatched to any gene: 16. The CDR3 spans 18 residues. CDR3 DNA: TGTGCCAGCAGTTCCATACTACTCCGGGACAGGGAAACCACTGAAGCTTTCTTT. Its protein product is CASSSILLRDRETTEAFF. The variable domain in full, with the rest retrieved from reference TRBV28 and TRBJ1-1, is DVKVTQSSRYLVKRTGEKVFLECVQDMDHENMFWYRQDPGLGLRLIYFSYDVKMKEKGDIPEGYSVSREKKERFSLILESASTNQTSMYLCASSSILLRDRETTEAFFGQGTRLTVV.

Worth noting for this clone: Other nucleotide sequences from this sample produce the same CDR3. V and J are TRBV27 and TRBJ2-3; D possibly uses TRBD1 or TRBD2 (5 bases each). The V end was cut by 3 bases, the J end by 0 bases, with 7 bases between. CDR1 and CDR2 (germline): MNHEY, SMNVEV (reference sequence). CDR3 length: 14 residues. The CDR3 protein is CASSFGGSTDTQYF. The CDR3 region has the DNA TGTGCCAGCAGTTTTGGGGGAAGCACAGATACGCAGTATTTT.

The chain couples TRBV29-1 to TRBJ2-7; 9 nucleotides line up with TRBD1. Looked up from germline, CDR1 is SQVTM and CDR2 is ANQGSEA. This CDR3 region has 13 residues. V was pared by 4 bases and J by 2 bases, with 3 bases of the junction left unmatched. The CDR3 DNA follows: TGCAGCGTTGCGACAGGGGGAACCTACGAGCAGTACTTC. Translating it yields CSVATGGTYEQYF.

The chain couples TRBV6-5 to TRBJ1-2; D is unresolved. The CDR3 loop spans 13 amino acids. Germline V gene lookup returns CDR1 MNHEY and CDR2 SVGAGI. Trimming stripped 7 bases from V and 0 bases from J, with 9 bases between. As DNA, the CDR3 is TGTGCCAGCATGGAAGCTACTAACTATGGCTACACCTTC. Amino acids: CASMEATNYGYTF.

This clone occurred once. J is TRBJ2-3 and V is TRBV7-2; possibly TRBD1 or TRBD2 for D (5 bases each). V lost 8 bases and J lost 1, with 13 bases in between. CDR3 length: 14 residues. The germline CDR1 and CDR2 sequences are SGHTA and FQGNSA. The CDR3 bases are TGTGCCAGCTTCAGGGAGTGGGGCACAGATACGCAGTATTTT. Amino acid sequence: CASFREWGTDTQYF.

The chain carries TRBV7-9 and TRBJ2-7, with 12 bases identical to TRBD2. V gave up 1 base and J gave up 6 bases; unmatched junction bases: 10. The CDR3 length is 17 residues. Germline loops: CDR1 SEHNR, CDR2 FQNEAQ (reference sequence). Written as DNA, the CDR3 is TGTGCCAGCAGCTTAGTACTAGCGGGAGGACCTCCTATCGAGCAGTACTTC. Residues: CASSLVLAGGPPIEQYF.

The chain links TRBV5-5 to TRBJ2-7; 9 bases are shared with TRBD1. Germline V CDR1 and CDR2: SGHKS, YYEKEE (reference sequence). CDR3 length: 15 residues. Trimming at V came to 0 bases and at J to 6 bases, leaving 7 bases not matched to a gene. Here the CDR3 reads CASSLGWDRAGEQYF. In nucleotides, the CDR3 is TGTGCCAGCAGCTTGGGATGGGACAGGGCGGGCGAGCAGTACTTC.

The V and J genes are TRBV29-1 and TRBJ2-7; D may be TRBD1 (6 bases). There are 12 residues in the CDR3. The germline V gene encodes CDR1 SQVTM and CDR2 ANQGSEA. Trimming took off 3 bases at V and 2 bases at J, with 8 bases between the two ends. CDR3 sequence reads: CSVDRGPYEQYF. The CDR3 DNA reads TGCAGCGTTGACAGGGGTCCCTACGAGCAGTACTTC.

CDR3 region: CASSLASQEVPTGAFF. DNA of the CDR3: TGTGCCAGCAGCTTAGCCTCCCAAGAAGTCCCCACGGGGGCTTTCTTT. The gene calls are TRBV11-2 and TRBJ1-1; D ambiguous. Germline loops: CDR1 SGHAT, CDR2 FQNNGV. The CDR3 is 16 residues long. Trimming pared 1 base from V and 11 bases from J, leaving 23 bases between. Full variable domain (outside the CDR3, taken from reference TRBV11-2 and TRBJ1-1): EAGVAQSPRYKIIEKRQSVAFWCNPISGHATLYWYQQILGQGPKLLIQFQNNGVVDDSQLPKDRFSAERLKGVDSTLKIQPAKLEDSAVYLCASSLASQEVPTGAFFGQGTRLTVV.

The chain employs TRBV5-1 and TRBJ2-5, with 7 bases fitting TRBD2. Germline CDR1 is SGHRS and CDR2 is YFSETQ. The CDR3 is made up of 14 amino acids. V shed 5 bases and J 1 base; nucleotides not matched to a gene: 5. In nucleotides, the CDR3 is TGCGCCAGCAGACCTGGGACTACCCAAGAGACCCAGTACTTC. It yields the protein CASRPGTTQETQYF.

The chain joins TRBV12-5 to TRBJ2-1, with 9 nucleotides matching TRBD2. The CDR3 runs 17 residues. Looked up from germline, CDR1 is LGHNT and CDR2 is FRNRAP. J lost 1 base, V lost 2 bases, and 6 bases had no gene match. CDR3 DNA: TGTGCTAGTGGTTTGATTAGCGGGAGTAGTTCCTACAATGAGCAGTTCTTC. This codes for CASGLISGSSSYNEQFF.

The chain carries TRBV4-3 and TRBJ2-3; no clear D gene. The CDR3 totals 15 residues. V lost 1 base, J lost 0 bases, and 8 bases lay in between. Germline V gene sequence: CDR1 LGHNA, CDR2 YSLEER. The CDR3 DNA reads TGCGCCAGCAGCCAAGTTTGGCGGAGCACAGATACGCAGTATTTT. It translates to CASSQVWRSTDTQYF.

The chain has TRBV15 and TRBJ2-3, with D possibly being TRBD1 or TRBD2 (5 bases each). The germline V and J ends were trimmed by 11 bases and 0 bases, with 18 bases remaining between them. Germline loops: CDR1 LNHNV, CDR2 YYDKDF (reference sequence). The CDR3 runs to 15 residues. CDR3 coding DNA: TGTGCCTCTTCTCCGGGGCTATCTAGCACAGATACGCAGTATTTT. Protein: CASSPGLSSTDTQYF.

V and J are TRBV4-1 and TRBJ1-2; no firm D call. CDR1 is MGHRA and CDR2 is YSYEKL in the germline V gene. The CDR3 loop spans 17 amino acids. Trimming took off 3 bases at V and 4 bases at J, with 21 bases between the two ends. The CDR3: CASSQTTLGLTVYGYTF. The DNA of the CDR3 is TGCGCCAGCAGCCAGACCACCCTAGGGCTTACAGTCTATGGCTACACCTTC.

The gene calls are TRBV5-1 and TRBJ2-7, with TRBD2 identical over 7 bases. This CDR3 is built from 18 residues. V lost 0 bases to trimming and J lost 2 bases; unmatched junction nucleotides: 14. Germline V gene sequence: CDR1 SGHRS, CDR2 YFSETQ. CDR3 DNA: TGCGCCAGCAGCTTGGGAGCTGGCGGGAGATCGCTGCCCTACGAGCAGTACTTC. This translates into CASSLGAGGRSLPYEQYF.

This chain links TRBV2 with TRBJ2-3; D gene unclear. The V gene's germline CDR1 is SNHLY and CDR2 FYNNEI. CDR3 length: 12 residues. Trimming removed 7 bases from V and 0 bases from J, with 5 bases in between. CDR3 sequence reads: CASIGSTDTQYF. CDR3 DNA sequence: TGTGCCAGCATAGGAAGCACAGATACGCAGTATTTT.